This TCR beta chain was retrieved from a study of post-analysis software for immune sequencing data. Study as a whole: Disease trajectories encompassed relapsing-remitting, secondary progressive and progressive-relapsing multiple sclerosis. The study's findings and limits: Controls' normalized Chao1 diversity significantly exceeded that of multiple sclerosis patients. F measure showed strong co-clustering of same-batch samples.

About this clonotype: No antigen is known for it.

cDNA libraries of TCR beta carried unique molecular identifiers. TCRdb reprocessed the PCR reads with MiXCR, giving one entry per CDR3 protein. The repertoire holds hundreds of thousands of distinct CDR3 sequences, with around 37% as singletons. The sequence was collected from a girl aged 10-17 years with multiple sclerosis. The sequenced sample consisted of blood.

For the CDR3, the DNA is TGCAGTGCTAGATCTCCGGGACAGGGCGCCGGAAACACCATATATTTT. Its translation: CSARSPGQGAGNTIYF. The genes are TRBV20-1 and TRBJ1-3, with 9 bases matching TRBD1. V shed 2 bases, J shed 4 bases, and the junction held 9 bases outside the gene matches. The CDR3 runs 16 residues. Per the germline V gene, CDR1 is DFQATT and CDR2 is SNEGSKA (reference sequence).